What follows is one T cell receptor beta chain and its context. The data are from a study of OX40 agonist ivuxolimab in advanced cancers. Across the whole study: Patients in the trial were receiving intravenous ivuxolimab every 2 weeks, at doses of 0.01 to 10 mg/kg.

This CDR3 contains 16 residues. Repertoires were generated with immunoSEQ multiplex PCR, while TCRdb's copy carries only in-frame clones and drops some. Of roughly 70,000 clones detected, roughly 85% appear once; the ten largest clones hold about 4%. The source material was CD4+ or CD8+ T cells sorted from blood, sampled in a trial of the OX40 agonist ivuxolimab. The receptor was isolated from an adult with an advanced solid tumor such as melanoma, head and neck, liver or kidney cancer. J is TRBJ2-1 and V is TRBV12-2; the table's D call, TRBD2, was not checked against the DNA. TRBV12-2 is an annotated pseudogene. The CDR3 DNA is TGTGCAAGTCGCTTAGCGGAGACTAGCGGCTACAATGAGCAGTTCTTC. Its translation: CASRLAETSGYNEQFF.